The rows below give T cell receptor beta chains drawn from one sample of a study of blood T cell repertoires in COVID-19. Profiled with immunoSEQ multiplex PCR; TCRdb holds only in-frame clones, not every one. Of more than 85,000 clones listed, approximately 90% are singletons. Sequencing used peripheral blood. The receptors were gathered from a human donor in a cohort sampled during active COVID-19. Each CDR3 is given with its conserved first and last residue. A D gene is named only where the DNA matches it firmly. The listing skips clone size in some rows; elsewhere it reads once, few, many or a size class.

TRBJ1-1 NA TRBD1 TRBV5-6 TGTGCCAGCAGTCCTATTCACAGGGGGAGGGAAGCTTTCTTT CASSPIHRGREAFF
TRBJ1-5 NA NA TRBV24-1 TGTGCCACCAGTGACGGGAGATATCAGCCCCAGCATTTT CATSDGRYQPQHF
TRBJ1-3 NA NA TRBV6-5 TGTGCCAGCAGCCCCGGAGCCTCTGGAAACACCATATATTTT CASSPGASGNTIYF
TRBJ2-3 NA TRBD2 TRBV19 TGTGCCAGTAGTTTTGGCGGGGGAGGTAGCACAGATACGCAGTATTTT CASSFGGGGSTDTQYF
TRBJ2-7 once TRBD1 TRBV19 TGTGCCAGTAGAGGACAGGAGATCTCCTACGAGCAGTACTTC CASRGQEISYEQYF
TRBJ2-7 NA TRBD1 TRBV6-5 TGTGCCAGCAGTTACTCCCGGGACAGGGTCCACGAGCAGTACTTC CASSYSRDRVHEQYF
TRBJ1-2 NA NA TRBV9 TGTGCCAGCAGCGTAGGGCAGGGAGGGGACTATGGCTACACCTTC CASSVGQGGDYGYTF
TRBJ2-2 once NA TRBV7-9 TGTGCCAGCAGCTTAGGTGTAAACACCGGGGAGCTGTTTTTT CASSLGVNTGELFF
TRBJ1-2 NA NA TRBV6-4 TGTGCCAGCACTGTACCCCGGGACACCTATGGCTACACCTTC CASTVPRDTYGYTF
TRBJ2-1 NA NA TRBV5-1 TGCGCCAGCGCCACCGGGACTCAATACAATGAGCAGTTCTTC CASATGTQYNEQFF
TRBJ1-2 NA NA TRBV20-1 TGCAGTGCTAGCCAGGGCCAACCCTACACCTTC CSASQGQPYTF
TRBJ1-3 NA NA TRBV3-1/TRBV3-2 TGTGCCAGCAGCCCGAATGTCGGGACTACTGGAAACACCATATATTTT CASSPNVGTTGNTIYF
TRBJ2-2 NA NA TRBV4-3 TGCGCCAGCAGCCAAGATAGGGGGGCGGGAGTAGCCGGGGAGCTGTTTTTT CASSQDRGAGVAGELFF
TRBJ2-5 NA TRBD2 TRBV11-1 TGTGCCAGCAGCTTACCGAGCCTAGCGGGAGTGGAGACCCAGTACTTC CASSLPSLAGVETQYF
TRBJ2-1 NA TRBD2 TRBV11-2 TGTGCCAGCAGCTTGGTCGGAAAGCGGGAGAGCCCCCGCAATGAGCAGTTCTTC CASSLVGKRESPRNEQFF
TRBJ1-1 NA NA TRBV24-1 TGTGCCACCAGTGATTTACAGGGCCACGCTTTCTTT CATSDLQGHAFF
TRBJ2-3 NA NA TRBV15 TGTGCCACCAGCAGAACAGTCTTAGTAGATACGCAGTATTTT CATSRTVLVDTQYF
TRBJ2-1 NA TRBD2 TRBV6-4 TGTGCCAGCAGTGACTCGACCGAGGTAGCGGGGAGAAATGAGCAGTTCTTC CASSDSTEVAGRNEQFF
TRBJ2-1 NA NA TRBV6-6 TGTGCCAGCAGTTCGGGATCCCACAATGAGCAGTTCTTC CASSSGSHNEQFF
TRBJ1-6 NA NA TRBV19 TGTGCCAGTAGTGAACAGCAACATAATTCACCCCTCCACTTT CASSEQQHNSPLHF
TRBJ2-1 NA NA TRBV27 TGTGCCAGCAGTTTATCGAGGGTGGGCGGGGGCCTGGGAGATGAGCAGTTCTTC CASSLSRVGGGLGDEQFF
TRBJ2-2 NA NA TRBV24-1 TGTGCCACCTTCTCGGGCGGCACAGGCGGGGAGCTGTTTTTT CATFSGGTGGELFF
TRBJ2-2 NA TRBD1 TRBV11-3 TGTGCCAGCAGAGGGACAGGGAGGTCTAGGGAGCTGTTTTTT CASRGTGRSRELFF
TRBJ2-7 NA NA TRBV5-5 TGTGCCAGCAGCTTGGGTAGCGTGGGCGAGCAGTACTTC CASSLGSVGEQYF
TRBJ1-4 NA TRBD1 TRBV2 TGTGCCAGCAAGGGACAGACGACTAATGAAAAACTGTTTTTT CASKGQTTNEKLFF
TRBJ2-7 NA TRBD1 TRBV6-5 TGTGCCAGCATTGGACAGGGCACTTGGTACGAGCAGTACTTC CASIGQGTWYEQYF
TRBJ2-3 NA TRBD2 TRBV19 TGTGCCAGTAGTATGGCTAGCGGCGTCACAGATACGCAGTATTTT CASSMASGVTDTQYF
TRBJ2-5 NA NA TRBV29-1 TGCAGCGTCCAAGGGCTAGCAGTTGAGACCCAGTACTTC CSVQGLAVETQYF
TRBJ2-7 NA TRBD2 TRBV24-1 TGTGCCACCAGTGATTTGGGGCGGGAGAGGTCCTACGAGCAGTACTTC CATSDLGRERSYEQYF
TRBJ2-1 NA TRBD2 TRBV4-1 TGCGCCAGCAGCCCAGGGGTCGGGACTAGTTTCAATGAGCAGTTCTTC CASSPGVGTSFNEQFF
TRBJ1-2 NA TRBD1 TRBV7-9 TGTGCCAGCAGCTTAAGGCGGGGGACAGGGACTGATGGCTACACCTTC CASSLRRGTGTDGYTF
TRBJ2-7 NA TRBD2 TRBV9 TGTGCCAGCAGCGTAGGGGAGCGGGGGGGCTACGAGCAGTACTTC CASSVGERGGYEQYF
TRBJ2-7 NA TRBD1 TRBV5-1 TGCGCCAGCAGCCTGGGCCGGACAGGGGCCTACGAGCAGTACTTC CASSLGRTGAYEQYF
TRBJ2-7 NA NA TRBV6-2/TRBV6-3 TGTGCCAGCAGTTACTCGGCTGGCGGGGCCCCCTACGAGCAGTACTTC CASSYSAGGAPYEQYF
TRBJ2-3 NA TRBD2 TRBV13 TGTGCCAGCAGCTGGGGCCGTAGCGGGGGTCCGACAGATACGCAGTATTTT CASSWGRSGGPTDTQYF
TRBJ1-5 NA NA TRBV20-1 TGCAGTGCTAGTGTCCAGTTTGATCAGCCCCAGCATTTT CSASVQFDQPQHF
TRBJ1-3 once NA TRBV12-5 TGTGCTAGTGGTTTGGTCCCCGACGGGAACTCTGGAAACACCATATATTTT CASGLVPDGNSGNTIYF
TRBJ1-2 NA NA TRBV19 TGTGCCAGTAGTCCGGTACTAGCTAACTATGGCTACACCTTC CASSPVLANYGYTF
TRBJ1-2 NA NA TRBV5-4 TGTGCCAGCACCTCCCGTCAGGGGACGCATGGCTACACCTTC CASTSRQGTHGYTF